This TCR beta chain was documented in a study of cytomegalovirus exposure and HLA in healthy donors. Across the study: About 85 million unique TCRs from HLA-typed donors were held in an early release of data.

As regards this clone: Its antigen is not identified.

Study-level points and caveats: With later analysis, a missense DCLRE1C variant became linked to TCR beta V- and J-gene trimming. In terms of immune exposure information, only CMV serostatus was available.

Per the germline V gene, CDR1 is SGHVS and CDR2 is FQNEAQ. The CDR3 consists of 14 residues. Primers: 60 Vbeta forward and 13 Jbeta reverse. Some clones are missing from TCRdb's copy, which holds only in-frame ones; the method was immunoSEQ multiplex PCR. The data contain about 140,000 clones, 65% to 85% of them seen just once; the ten biggest clones take up 2% to 3%. The chain joins TRBV7-8 to TRBJ2-5; D is uncertain. The J call is in doubt because the DNA end fits TRBJ2-7 better. The receptor comes from a man aged 50 or older in good health and CMV-seronegative. The sample comprised PBMCs. The CDR3 loop is CASSSSLASYEQYF. DNA for the CDR3: TGTGCCAGCAGCTCTTCGCTTGCCTCCTACGAGCAGTACTTC.